Listed below are T cell receptor beta chains from one sample, sequenced in a study of blood T cell repertoires in COVID-19. Sequencing was performed with immunoSEQ multiplex PCR; in TCRdb, only in-frame clones are kept and a portion is missing. This sample has some 510,000 clones, with 85% to 90% found just once. The sequenced sample consisted of PBMCs or T cells enriched from blood (not recorded which). Every receptor here comes from a woman in her 40s who had recovered from COVID-19. Both conserved end residues are part of each CDR3. Fields, in order: V gene, clone size, D gene, J gene, CDR3 DNA, CDR3 protein. A D gene is named only where the DNA matches it firmly. Size tells how often a clone was seen (once, few, many) or the class of an expanded clone, and some rows leave it out.

v_call: TRBV6-2/TRBV6-3
clone_size: -
d_call: TRBD1
j_call: TRBJ1-5
cdr3_nt: TGTGCCAGCAGTTACGACTGGACAGGGGTATATAGCAATCAGCCCCAGCATTTT
cdr3_aa: CASSYDWTGVYSNQPQHF

v_call: TRBV7-9
clone_size: -
d_call: TRBD1
j_call: TRBJ1-2
cdr3_nt: TGTGCCAGCAGCTCGACAGGGGGAAATACTAACTATGGCTACACCTTC
cdr3_aa: CASSSTGGNTNYGYTF

v_call: TRBV25-1
clone_size: -
d_call: -
j_call: TRBJ2-2
cdr3_nt: TGTGCCAGCAGTGATCCCGGGGCCGGGGAGCTGTTTTTT
cdr3_aa: CASSDPGAGELFF

v_call: TRBV7-2
clone_size: -
d_call: -
j_call: TRBJ2-3
cdr3_nt: TGTGCCAGCAGCTTAAACGGGGTTAGCACAGATACGCAGTATTTT
cdr3_aa: CASSLNGVSTDTQYF

v_call: TRBV12-3/TRBV12-4
clone_size: -
d_call: -
j_call: TRBJ2-7
cdr3_nt: TGTGCCAGCAGCCCCGCTGGAGGCGAGCAGTACTTC
cdr3_aa: CASSPAGGEQYF

v_call: TRBV4-1
clone_size: -
d_call: -
j_call: TRBJ1-5
cdr3_nt: TGCGCCAGCAGCCCATCAGGGGTGCCTGGCAATCAGCCCCAGCATTTT
cdr3_aa: CASSPSGVPGNQPQHF

v_call: TRBV7-9
clone_size: -
d_call: -
j_call: TRBJ1-4
cdr3_nt: TGTGCCAGCAGCTCCCAGGGTGGAACTAATGAAAAACTGTTTTTT
cdr3_aa: CASSSQGGTNEKLFF

v_call: TRBV7-2
clone_size: -
d_call: -
j_call: TRBJ1-1
cdr3_nt: TGTGCCAGCAGCTCGCCCCCAAGACAGAACACTGAAGCTTTCTTT
cdr3_aa: CASSSPPRQNTEAFF

v_call: TRBV5-8
clone_size: -
d_call: -
j_call: TRBJ1-4
cdr3_nt: TGTGCCAGCAGCTTGGTTGGAGTGATTAATGAAAAACTGTTTTTT
cdr3_aa: CASSLVGVINEKLFF

v_call: TRBV4-3
clone_size: few
d_call: TRBD2
j_call: TRBJ2-2
cdr3_nt: TGCGCCAGCAGCCAAGTCGGGACTAGATCCGGGGAGCTGTTTTTT
cdr3_aa: CASSQVGTRSGELFF

v_call: TRBV5-1
clone_size: -
d_call: TRBD2
j_call: TRBJ2-7
cdr3_nt: TGCGCCAGCAGCTTGGGACTAGCGTCAGGCGAGCAGTACTTC
cdr3_aa: CASSLGLASGEQYF

v_call: TRBV9
clone_size: -
d_call: -
j_call: TRBJ1-5
cdr3_nt: TGTGCCAGCAGCGTGGAGGGCAGGGATCAGCCCCAGCATTTT
cdr3_aa: CASSVEGRDQPQHF

v_call: TRBV2
clone_size: -
d_call: -
j_call: TRBJ2-3
cdr3_nt: TGTGCCAGCACCCAGGATAGCACAGATACGCAGTATTTT
cdr3_aa: CASTQDSTDTQYF

v_call: TRBV12-3/TRBV12-4
clone_size: -
d_call: -
j_call: TRBJ2-1
cdr3_nt: TGTGCCAGCAGTTTCTTGTATGAGCAGTTCTTC
cdr3_aa: CASSFLYEQFF

v_call: TRBV2
clone_size: -
d_call: -
j_call: TRBJ2-3
cdr3_nt: TGTGCCAGCACTGAGTCGGCAGGGGGGCACACTAGCACAGATACGCAGTATTTT
cdr3_aa: CASTESAGGHTSTDTQYF

v_call: TRBV19
clone_size: few
d_call: -
j_call: TRBJ2-1
cdr3_nt: TGTGCCAGTAGTCCGTCGGGTAGCGGCGATGAGCAGTTCTTC
cdr3_aa: CASSPSGSGDEQFF

v_call: TRBV5-4
clone_size: -
d_call: TRBD2
j_call: TRBJ2-5
cdr3_nt: TGTGCCAGCAGCTCCATAATGACTAGCGAGGGGGAGACCCAGTACTTC
cdr3_aa: CASSSIMTSEGETQYF

v_call: TRBV27
clone_size: -
d_call: TRBD2
j_call: TRBJ2-1
cdr3_nt: TGTGCCAGCAGTTTATTCCCTAGCGGGAGGAATGAGCAGTTCTTC
cdr3_aa: CASSLFPSGRNEQFF

v_call: TRBV5-8
clone_size: -
d_call: -
j_call: TRBJ2-7
cdr3_nt: TGTGCCAGCAGCTTGACGTGGGGCAGCCCCGAGCAGTACTTC
cdr3_aa: CASSLTWGSPEQYF

v_call: TRBV5-1
clone_size: -
d_call: -
j_call: TRBJ2-1
cdr3_nt: TGCGCCAGCAGCCCGCGGATCTCAGGGGTTGGGAATGAGCAGTTCTTC
cdr3_aa: CASSPRISGVGNEQFF

v_call: TRBV9
clone_size: -
d_call: -
j_call: TRBJ1-6
cdr3_nt: TGTGCCAGCAGCTTCAGTCAGGGACACCGAATCAATTCACCCCTCCACTTT
cdr3_aa: CASSFSQGHRINSPLHF

v_call: TRBV25-1
clone_size: -
d_call: TRBD2
j_call: TRBJ2-3
cdr3_nt: TGTGCCAGCAGTGCCAGTCAAAGCGGGAGAATCGATACGCAGTATTTT
cdr3_aa: CASSASQSGRIDTQYF

v_call: TRBV15
clone_size: -
d_call: TRBD1
j_call: TRBJ1-3
cdr3_nt: TGTGCCACCAGCAGGCGACAGGGAACTGGAAACACCATATATTTT
cdr3_aa: CATSRRQGTGNTIYF

v_call: TRBV24-1
clone_size: once
d_call: -
j_call: TRBJ1-2
cdr3_nt: TGTGCCACCAGTGCTCTGGACAGCGATGGCTACACCTTC
cdr3_aa: CATSALDSDGYTF

v_call: TRBV30
clone_size: -
d_call: -
j_call: TRBJ2-2
cdr3_nt: TGTGCCTGGAGTGTGGCCCGAAACACCGGGGAGCTGTTTTTT
cdr3_aa: CAWSVARNTGELFF

v_call: TRBV10-1
clone_size: -
d_call: TRBD2
j_call: TRBJ2-5
cdr3_nt: TGCGCCAGCAGTGAAGGACTAGCCCAAGAGACCCAGTACTTC
cdr3_aa: CASSEGLAQETQYF